This is a list of T cell receptor beta chains from one sample in a study of blood T cell repertoires in COVID-19. Some clones are missing from TCRdb's copy, which holds only in-frame ones; the method was immunoSEQ multiplex PCR. The table lists around 140,000 clones, about 85% of them singletons. The sequenced material came from peripheral blood. The receptors were gathered from a human donor with COVID-19, enrolled during active disease. The donor label of this sample is uncertain. The CDR3 runs from the conserved cysteine through the conserved F or W. The order of the fields is clone size, V gene, J gene, D gene, CDR3 protein, CDR3 DNA. A D gene is named only where the DNA matches it firmly. Size is omitted from some rows. Given values are once, few, many or a class for expanded clones.

>NA|TRBV25-1|TRBJ2-3|NA
CASSEKREQVSSTDTQYF
TGTGCCAGCAGTGAAAAACGGGAGCAAGTCTCTAGCACAGATACGCAGTATTTT
>NA|TRBV9|TRBJ2-5|NA
CASARVGETQYF
TGTGCCAGCGCCCGGGTGGGAGAGACCCAGTACTTC
>NA|TRBV25-1|TRBJ1-2|NA
CASSEYILGDGQRSTYTF
TGTGCCAGCAGTGAATATATTCTTGGGGACGGACAGAGGTCGACCTACACCTTC
>NA|TRBV14|TRBJ2-1|TRBD2
CASSPLATEISGDNEQFF
TGTGCCAGCAGCCCACTAGCCACCGAGATTAGCGGGGACAATGAGCAGTTCTTC
>NA|TRBV19|TRBJ2-5|NA
CASTRGREETQYF
TGTGCCAGTACACGGGGAAGGGAAGAGACCCAGTACTTC
>NA|TRBV2|TRBJ1-6|NA
CASNLGGYNSPLHF
TGTGCCAGCAACCTGGGGGGCTATAATTCACCCCTCCACTTT
>NA|TRBV5-4|TRBJ2-1|NA
CASSPVTSNEQFF
TGTGCCAGCAGCCCGGTAACTAGCAATGAGCAGTTCTTC
>few|TRBV6-5|TRBJ1-2|NA
CASRRSNYGYTF
TGTGCCAGCCGCCGGTCTAACTATGGCTACACCTTC
>NA|TRBV10-3|TRBJ2-7|TRBD1
CAISRDRAYEQYF
TGTGCCATCAGTAGGGACAGGGCCTACGAGCAGTACTTC
>NA|TRBV5-4|TRBJ2-6|NA
CASSPGSQGAGANVLTF
TGTGCCAGCAGCCCTGGGTCACAAGGAGCCGGGGCCAACGTCCTGACTTTC
>NA|TRBV11-2|TRBJ2-7|NA
CASSVSTGTDEQYF
TGTGCCAGCAGCGTCAGTACAGGGACCGACGAGCAGTACTTC
>NA|TRBV28|TRBJ1-2|NA
CASSSWRGVGGYTF
TGTGCCAGCAGCTCCTGGCGGGGGGTTGGCGGCTACACCTTC
>NA|TRBV14|TRBJ2-5|NA
CASSRRGAPQETQYF
TGTGCCAGCAGCCGGCGCGGGGCTCCCCAAGAGACCCAGTACTTC
>NA|TRBV27|TRBJ1-2|TRBD1
CASSGQGQGYGYTF
TGTGCCAGCAGTGGACAGGGGCAGGGGTATGGCTACACCTTC
>NA|TRBV7-3|TRBJ2-1|TRBD2
CASSPLAGGTYNEQFF
TGTGCCAGCAGTCCACTAGCGGGGGGGACCTACAATGAGCAGTTCTTC
>once|TRBV29-1|TRBJ2-3|TRBD2
CSGAGGSTDTQYF
TGCAGCGGAGCGGGAGGGAGCACAGATACGCAGTATTTT
>NA|TRBV6-5|TRBJ1-6|TRBD1
CASSYDRGNSPLHF
TGTGCCAGCAGCTACGACAGGGGTAATTCACCCCTCCACTTT
>NA|TRBV12-5|TRBJ2-7|TRBD1
CASGKTGGRGDTYEQYF
TGTGCTAGTGGTAAAACAGGGGGTCGGGGAGACACCTACGAGCAGTACTTC
>NA|TRBV5-4|TRBJ2-7|TRBD2
CASSSEGLADEQYF
TGTGCCAGCAGCTCCGAGGGACTAGCGGACGAGCAGTACTTC
>NA|TRBV12-3/TRBV12-4|TRBJ2-5|NA
CASSQGTRETQYF
TGTGCCAGCAGTCAAGGGACTCGAGAGACCCAGTACTTC
>NA|TRBV3-1/TRBV3-2|TRBJ1-5|NA
CASSPTAGNQPQHF
TGTGCCAGCAGCCCTACCGCCGGGAATCAGCCCCAGCATTTT
>NA|TRBV29-1|TRBJ1-1|NA
CSVVTIGGTEAFF
TGCAGCGTTGTTACTATCGGGGGCACTGAAGCTTTCTTT
>once|TRBV28|TRBJ2-7|TRBD2
CASSAGTSAHLYEQYF
TGTGCCAGCAGTGCCGGGACTAGCGCCCACCTCTACGAGCAGTACTTC
>NA|TRBV5-1|TRBJ2-7|TRBD1
CASSLAGTGIWEQYF
TGCGCCAGCAGCTTGGCCGGGACAGGGATATGGGAGCAGTACTTC
>NA|TRBV28|TRBJ1-2|TRBD1
CASRTGPGSYTF
TGTGCCAGCAGGACAGGGCCGGGGAGCTACACCTTC
>NA|TRBV7-3|TRBJ2-5|TRBD1
CASSLTGGETQYF
TGTGCCAGCAGCCTTACAGGGGGCGAGACCCAGTACTTC
>NA|TRBV7-9|TRBJ2-3|TRBD1
CASSLMGQATDTQYF
TGTGCCAGCAGCTTAATGGGACAGGCCACAGATACGCAGTATTTT
>NA|TRBV3-1/TRBV3-2|TRBJ2-1|TRBD2
CASSQRGAGGRQQFF
TGTGCCAGCAGCCAAAGAGGCGCGGGGGGGCGACAGCAGTTCTTC
>NA|TRBV11-1|TRBJ2-7|NA
CASSLRRRREQYF
TGTGCCAGCAGCCTCCGTCGGAGGCGCGAGCAGTACTTC
>NA|TRBV6-2/TRBV6-3|TRBJ2-1|NA
CASSYLGGIQFF
TGTGCCAGCAGTTACCTTGGGGGGATTCAGTTCTTC
>NA|TRBV6-6|TRBJ2-5|TRBD2
CASSRLAGGGVAETQYF
TGTGCCAGCAGTCGACTAGCGGGAGGGGGGGTAGCAGAGACCCAGTACTTC
>NA|TRBV25-1|TRBJ1-6|NA
CASAIVGDSPLHF
TGTGCCAGCGCCATCGTAGGGGATTCACCCCTCCACTTT
>NA|TRBV27|TRBJ1-2|NA
CASGFTGSPYGYTF
TGTGCCAGCGGGTTTACAGGGTCGCCTTATGGCTACACCTTC
>NA|TRBV24-1|TRBJ2-1|NA
CATSVRGGEQFF
TGTGCCACCAGTGTCCGAGGGGGTGAGCAGTTCTTC
>NA|TRBV27|TRBJ1-2|NA
CASSLKGVAGEHGYTF
TGTGCCAGCAGCCTAAAGGGTGTTGCGGGGGAGCATGGCTACACCTTC
>NA|TRBV7-3|TRBJ2-3|NA
CATAQGLASTDTQYF
TGTGCCACAGCACAGGGTCTCGCTAGCACAGATACGCAGTATTTT
>NA|TRBV25-1|TRBJ2-7|TRBD1
CASGDRQGTGEQYF
TGTGCCAGCGGAGACCGACAGGGGACTGGAGAGCAGTACTTC
>NA|TRBV5-5|TRBJ2-1|NA
CASSTNRDSYNEQFF
TGTGCCAGCAGTACCAACCGAGACTCCTACAATGAGCAGTTCTTC
>once|TRBV9|TRBJ2-7|TRBD1
CASSAGQDWAEQYF
TGTGCCAGCAGCGCCGGACAGGACTGGGCCGAGCAGTACTTC
>NA|TRBV25-1|TRBJ2-5|TRBD2
CASSVAGAPRTQYF
TGTGCCAGCAGTGTAGCGGGGGCCCCCAGGACCCAGTACTTC